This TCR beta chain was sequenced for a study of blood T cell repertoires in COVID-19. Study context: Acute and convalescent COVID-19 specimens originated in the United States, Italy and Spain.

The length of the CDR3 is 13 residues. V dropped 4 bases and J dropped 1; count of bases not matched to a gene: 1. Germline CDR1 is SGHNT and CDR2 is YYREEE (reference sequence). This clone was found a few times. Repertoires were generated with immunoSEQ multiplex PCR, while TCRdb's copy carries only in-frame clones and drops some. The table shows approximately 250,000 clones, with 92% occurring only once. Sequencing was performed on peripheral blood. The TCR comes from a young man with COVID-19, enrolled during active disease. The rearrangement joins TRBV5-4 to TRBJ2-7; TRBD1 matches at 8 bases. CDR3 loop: CASSRQGSYEQYF. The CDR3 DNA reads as TGTGCCAGCAGCCGACAGGGGTCCTACGAGCAGTACTTC.